The 27 T cell receptor beta chains below come from one sample, sequenced in a study of cytomegalovirus exposure and HLA in healthy donors. PCR involved 60 Vbeta and 13 Jbeta primers. The protocol was immunoSEQ multiplex PCR, while the TCRdb copy is restricted to in-frame clones and leaves out a portion. Here the sample spans 200,000 to 250,000 clones, about four fifths being singletons. Sequenced input: PBMCs. The receptors shown here come from a woman aged 45-65 years in good health and CMV-seropositive.

This clone was seen more than once but under ten times. The rearrangement uses TRBV6-6 and TRBJ2-7, with D hard to call. V lost 8 bases and J 3 bases, leaving 11 bases between the germline ends. CDR1 is MNHNY, CDR2 SVGAGI, per germline (reference sequence). This CDR3 comprises 12 residues. The CDR3 loop is CASHGTHYEQYF. CDR3 nucleotide sequence: TGTGCCAGCCATGGCACCCACTACGAGCAGTACTTC.

This rearrangement joins TRBV29-1 to TRBJ1-1; 7 nucleotides line up with TRBD1. This CDR3 spans 12 amino acids. V dropped 8 bases and J dropped 7; count of bases not matched to a gene: 10. Germline V lookup: CDR1 SQVTM, CDR2 ANQGSEA. This CDR3 reads CSLTGPAGEAFF. CDR3 nucleotides: TGCAGCTTGACAGGGCCGGCTGGTGAAGCTTTCTTT.

The chain links TRBV30 to TRBJ2-1, with 8 bases aligning to TRBD2. The CDR3 is made up of 15 amino acids. The V gene's germline CDR1 is GTSNPN and CDR2 SVGIG (reference sequence). Trimming took 5 bases from V and 7 from J; bases not matched to a gene: 13. The CDR3 DNA reads TGTGCCTGGGCCCTCCCCCGGGGGGGTAGGAATGAGCAGTTCTTC. Its translation is CAWALPRGGRNEQFF.

V is TRBV30 and J is TRBJ2-3; 15 nucleotides match TRBD2. This CDR3 contains 16 residues. Germline CDR1 is GTSNPN and CDR2 is SVGIG (reference sequence). The V and J ends lost 0 bases and 4 bases, in that order; junction bases with no gene match: 2. Here the CDR3 reads CAWSVGLAGGSDTQYF. Here the CDR3 DNA reads TGTGCCTGGAGTGTGGGACTAGCGGGGGGCTCAGATACGCAGTATTTT.

The rearrangement links TRBV11-2 to TRBJ1-1; 7 bases are shared with TRBD1. Trimming cost V 5 bases and J 8 bases; bases outside gene matches: 8. Germline V gene sequence: CDR1 SGHAT, CDR2 FQNNGV. This CDR3 region has 13 residues. In DNA, the CDR3 is TGTGCCAGCAGCATGCTCATGACAGGGGAAGCTTTCTTT. Encoded protein: CASSMLMTGEAFF.

The J gene is TRBJ2-1, the V gene TRBV13, with 9 positions matching TRBD2. Germline loops: CDR1 PRHDT, CDR2 FYEKMQ (reference sequence). Trimming cost V 5 bases and J 8 bases; bases outside gene matches: 7. This CDR3 contains 14 residues. The CDR3 region is CASSNRGLADEQFF. For the CDR3, the DNA is TGTGCCAGCAGCAACCGGGGACTAGCTGATGAGCAGTTCTTC.

This sequence joins TRBV29-1 and TRBJ1-2; TRBD1 matches 8 bases. J was trimmed by 2 bases and V by 6 bases; bases with no gene match: 5. Germline CDR1 and CDR2: SQVTM and ANQGSEA. The CDR3 totals 13 residues. In nucleotides, the CDR3 is TGCAGCGTGGGTCCAGGGGGCAACTATGGCTACACCTTC. It specifies CSVGPGGNYGYTF.

The rearrangement links TRBV9 to TRBJ2-7; 9 positions match TRBD1. V shed 4 bases, J shed 4 bases, and the junction held 9 bases outside the gene matches. Germline lookup yields CDR1 SGDLS and CDR2 YYNGEE. The CDR3 is 15 residues long. CDR3 coding DNA: TGTGCCAGCAGCCCAGGACAGGGGAGTTCGTACGAGCAGTACTTC. Its translation: CASSPGQGSSYEQYF.

This clone was seen a single time. The chain carries TRBV19 and TRBJ2-1; TRBD2 aligns across 11 bases. The CDR3 consists of 16 residues. Germline CDR1 and CDR2: LNHDA and SQIVND (reference sequence). V shed 4 bases, J shed 8 bases, and the junction held 10 bases outside the gene matches. Written as DNA, the CDR3 is TGTGCCAGTAGTACTCGACTAGCGGGGTTGCGCGATGAGCAGTTCTTC. Translated, it gives CASSTRLAGLRDEQFF.

The chain employs TRBV19 and TRBJ2-7, with 8 bases lining up with TRBD2. The CDR3 has 13 residues. Germline V lookup: CDR1 LNHDA, CDR2 SQIVND (reference sequence). J was trimmed by 3 bases and V by 7 bases; bases with no gene match: 5. The CDR3 loop is CASMAGGRYEQYF. The CDR3, as DNA: TGTGCCAGTATGGCGGGGGGTCGCTACGAGCAGTACTTC.

The chain couples TRBV7-8 to TRBJ1-6; TRBD1 might be the D (6 bases). The CDR3 totals 16 residues. Trimming took off 4 bases at V and 9 bases at J, with 19 bases between the two ends. From germline, CDR1 is SGHVS and CDR2 FQNEAQ. CDR3 residues: CASSSTRGRGVSPLHF. Here the CDR3 DNA reads TGTGCCAGCAGCTCCACCCGAGGCAGGGGTGTTTCACCCCTCCACTTT.

The chain recombines TRBV27 with TRBJ1-6, with 7 nucleotides matching TRBD1. The length of the CDR3 is 17 residues. The germline V gene has CDR1 MNHEY and CDR2 SMNVEV (reference sequence). V trimming: 6 bases; J trimming: 6 bases; junction bases outside the gene matches: 14. The CDR3 here is CASSRGRDRVSNSPLHF. The DNA of the CDR3 is TGTGCCAGCAGCCGAGGGCGTGACAGGGTCAGTAATTCACCCCTCCACTTT.

The chain combines TRBV28 with TRBJ1-2; no clear D gene. The V gene lost 6 bases and the J gene lost 3 bases, with 11 bases spanning the gap. This CDR3 has 13 residues. In germline, CDR1 is MDHEN, CDR2 SYDVKM. This CDR3 reads CASRIGRDYGYTF. The CDR3 DNA sequence: TGTGCCAGCAGGATAGGGCGGGACTATGGCTACACCTTC.

In DNA form, the CDR3 reads TGTGCCAGTAGTATAGGGGGAGACACTGAAGCTTTCTTT. This sequence encodes CASSIGGDTEAFF. The rearrangement joins TRBV19 to TRBJ1-1; D is unclear. The length of the CDR3 is 13 residues. Trimming cost V 1 base and J 3 bases, with 6 bases left between them. CDR1 is LNHDA, CDR2 SQIVND, per germline (reference sequence).

This clone appeared a single time. The chain uses TRBV5-6 and TRBJ2-3; D not certain. CDR1 SGHDT and CDR2 YYEEEE come from the germline V gene. The CDR3 length is 16 residues. V was clipped by 4 bases and J by 2 bases, with 17 bases between them. The CDR3 loop reads CASSPLGVNPTDTQYF. CDR3 coding DNA: TGTGCCAGCAGCCCCCTGGGCGTTAACCCCACAGATACGCAGTATTTT.

In this sample, this clone turned up once. The chain carries TRBV2 and TRBJ1-2, with 8 bases matching TRBD1. V lost 4 bases, J lost 4 bases, and 5 bases stayed unmatched. Germline CDR1 is SNHLY and CDR2 is FYNNEI. This CDR3 is built from 14 residues. CDR3 DNA sequence: TGTGCCAGCAGTGTCCGTGACAGGGGCTATGGCTACACCTTC. It specifies CASSVRDRGYGYTF. The variable domain in full, with the rest retrieved from reference TRBV2 and TRBJ1-2, is EPEVTQTPSHQVTQMGQEVILRCVPISNHLYFYWYRQILGQKVEFLVSFYNNEISEKSEIFDDQFSVERPDGSNFTLKIRSTKLEDSAMYFCASSVRDRGYGYTFGSGTRLTVV.

The chain employs TRBV7-8 and TRBJ2-7; TRBD1 matches at 10 bases. Trimming at V came to 5 bases and at J to 1 base, leaving 5 bases not matched to a gene. Looked up from germline, CDR1 is SGHVS and CDR2 is FQNEAQ. This CDR3 has 15 residues. The CDR3 sequence: CASSQTGQGSYEQYF. CDR3 coding DNA: TGTGCCAGCAGCCAGACGGGACAGGGGTCCTACGAGCAGTACTTC.

A single count supports this clone. V is TRBV12-2 and J is TRBJ2-2; the D call TRBD2 from the table was never checked on the DNA. TRBV12-2 is deemed a pseudogene. The CDR3 has 17 residues. CDR3: CASRPPWAGGHSGELFF. The CDR3 region has the DNA TGTGCAAGTCGCCCGCCATGGGCGGGGGGGCATTCCGGGGAGCTGTTTTTT.

This clone was recorded only once. This rearrangement joins TRBV9 to TRBJ1-2; D possibly corresponds to TRBD1 (5 bases). CDR3 size: 20 residues. V lost 3 bases, J lost 4 bases, and 31 bases lay in between. Per germline, CDR1 SGDLS and CDR2 YYNGEE. The CDR3 sequence is CASSEGPGTAREGGPYGYTF. CDR3 in DNA: TGTGCCAGCAGCGAGGGGCCCGGGACGGCGCGGGAAGGAGGGCCCTATGGCTACACCTTC.

The V and J genes are TRBV5-6 and TRBJ1-1; tentatively, D is TRBD1 (5 bases). The CDR3 totals 15 residues. The germline V gene has CDR1 SGHDT and CDR2 YYEEEE. Trimming shortened V by 4 bases and J by 5 bases, and 18 bases separated the two germline ends. The CDR3 DNA is TGTGCCAGCAGCACAGATGGGGGGTCAAGAACTGAAGCTTTCTTT. This sequence encodes CASSTDGGSRTEAFF.

J is TRBJ1-1 and V is TRBV28, with 8 nucleotides matching TRBD1. Looked up from germline, CDR1 is MDHEN and CDR2 is SYDVKM. This CDR3 has 16 amino acids. V lost 6 bases to trimming and J lost 0 bases; unmatched junction nucleotides: 9. The CDR3 sequence: CASRSSRQGMNTEAFF. In DNA form, the CDR3 reads TGTGCCAGCAGGTCCTCTAGACAGGGGATGAACACTGAAGCTTTCTTT.

The chain combines TRBV5-5 with TRBJ1-4; D is unclear. The CDR3 has 13 amino acids. Trimming left V 4 bases short and J 7 bases short, with 11 bases between. Germline V lookup: CDR1 SGHKS, CDR2 YYEKEE (reference sequence). CDR3: CASSIRGGEKLFF. For the CDR3, the DNA is TGTGCCAGCAGCATTCGGGGTGGTGAAAAACTGTTTTTT.

This sequence joins TRBV10-3 and TRBJ1-1; tentative D call: TRBD1 (5 bases). The CDR3 is 12 amino acids. Per germline, CDR1 ENHRY and CDR2 SYGVKD. The V and J ends lost 10 bases and 0 bases respectively, with 9 bases between them. CDR3 nucleotide sequence: TGTGCCACGACAGAGATGAACACTGAAGCTTTCTTT. Translating it yields CATTEMNTEAFF.

In this sample, this clone turned up a few times. The genes are TRBV5-1 and TRBJ1-6; 7 bases fit TRBD1. This CDR3 is 15 amino acids long. Looked up from germline, CDR1 is SGHRS and CDR2 is YFSETQ. V trimming: 0 bases; J trimming: 9 bases; junction bases outside the gene matches: 6. CDR3 in amino acids: CASSLEEGAASPLHF. The DNA for the CDR3 is TGCGCCAGCAGCTTGGAGGAGGGGGCTGCTTCACCCCTCCACTTT.

The chain combines TRBV19 with TRBJ1-1, with TRBD1 matching over 9 bases. V dropped 8 bases and J dropped 2; count of bases not matched to a gene: 9. Germline V gives CDR1 LNHDA, CDR2 SQIVND (reference sequence). The CDR3 totals 15 residues. The chain's CDR3 is CASAPKTGGNTEAFF. The CDR3, as DNA: TGTGCCAGTGCCCCTAAAACAGGGGGCAACACTGAAGCTTTCTTT. Full variable domain (outside the CDR3, taken from reference TRBV19 and TRBJ1-1): DGGITQSPKYLFRKEGQNVTLSCEQNLNHDAMYWYRQDPGQGLRLIYYSQIVNDFQKGDIAEGYSVSREKKESFPLTVTSAQKNPTAFYLCASAPKTGGNTEAFFGQGTRLTVV.

V is TRBV27 and J is TRBJ2-1; D may be TRBD1 (6 bases). This CDR3 has 15 residues. The V gene lost 6 bases and the J gene lost 2 bases, with 14 bases spanning the gap. Germline CDR1 and CDR2: MNHEY and SMNVEV (reference sequence). The CDR3 region is CASSDTGSPYNEQFF. In DNA, the CDR3 is TGTGCCAGCAGCGATACAGGGAGCCCCTACAATGAGCAGTTCTTC.

V is TRBV5-4 and J is TRBJ1-2; D remains unclear. The ends were cut back, 4 bases at V and 4 bases at J, with 14 bases in the middle. Germline values: CDR1 SGHNT, CDR2 YYREEE (reference sequence). The CDR3 consists of 14 residues. Written as DNA, the CDR3 is TGTGCCAGCAGCCATCCTACTAATGGCTATGGCTACACCTTC. Translation: CASSHPTNGYGYTF.